The sequence of this TCR beta chain was determined in a study of cytomegalovirus exposure and HLA in healthy donors. Study-level results: Indistinguishable V segments such as TRBV6-2 and TRBV6-3 were excluded.

The CDR3 consists of 19 residues. PCR employed 60 Vbeta and 13 Jbeta primers. This table comes from immunoSEQ multiplex PCR, and its TCRdb copy is limited to in-frame clones, with some not included. This repertoire shows 160,000 or so clones, about 71% found once; its top ten account for approximately 3%. In this sample, this clone turned up a few times. The antigen is undetermined. This TCR came from a woman aged 25 to 39 in good health and CMV-seronegative. The chain links TRBV21-1 to TRBJ2-7; the table's D gene call, TRBD2, was not cross checked with the DNA. TRBV21-1 is deemed a pseudogene. The material sequenced was PBMCs. The CDR3 loop is CASSTSLGSSLAGAYEQYF. The CDR3 region has the DNA TGTGCCAGCAGCACTAGCCTGGGGAGTTCGCTAGCGGGTGCCTACGAGCAGTACTTC.